This TCR beta chain stems from a study of cytomegalovirus exposure and HLA in healthy donors. General study points: The study put some 150 TCR beta chains on its list as cytomegalovirus-associated. A few of the chains that were CMV-associated were confirmed in vitro to be specific for CMV antigens. Reports credit the classifier with highly specific, highly sensitive diagnosis of cytomegalovirus status.

Primers: 60 Vbeta forward and 13 Jbeta reverse. In the original analysis: About 10 million of 75 million to 85 million unique TCR beta chains were shared, per a later count. The repertoire was sequenced with immunoSEQ multiplex PCR; TCRdb's copy has only in-frame clones and lacks some. V and J calls and clone size are as listed in that table; D and trimming were resolved from the DNA. Of about 94,000 clones in the sample, roughly three fifths were seen once. Germline V gene lookup returns CDR1 ENHRY and CDR2 SYGVKD. V was cut by 4 bases and J by 2 bases, with 12 bases left in between. The CDR3 has 14 amino acids. About this clone: Its cognate antigen is unknown.

V gene TRBV10-3 combines with J gene TRBJ2-7; D might be TRBD2 (5 bases). This clonotype was obtained from a man aged 30 to 45 in good health and CMV-seronegative. The specimen sequenced was PBMCs. The CDR3 sequence: CAISVGGLPYEQYF. CDR3 DNA sequence: TGTGCCATCAGTGTAGGAGGCCTACCCTACGAGCAGTACTTC.